Listed here are 19 T cell receptor beta chains from one sample, sequenced in a study of T cell repertoires in cytomegalovirus infection. TCRdb re-analysed the reads in MiXCR, keeping a single row per CDR3 protein. The repertoire holds roughly 320,000 distinct CDR3 sequences, with about 9.2% as singletons. What was sequenced was PBMCs. The receptors were gathered from a human donor in good health (CMV status not recorded). Some clones in this sample may be carry-over from other donors' samples.

This clonotype has at least ten counts. The DNA of the CDR3 is TGCAGTGCTGTCGGGACAGGGGGCTGGTACAATGAGCAGTTCTTC. Translated: CSAVGTGGWYNEQFF. The J gene is TRBJ2-1, the V gene TRBV20-1; 12 positions agree with TRBD1. The CDR3 consists of 15 residues. V trimming: 5 bases; J trimming: 4 bases; junction bases outside the gene matches: 6. From germline, CDR1 is DFQATT and CDR2 SNEGSKA (reference sequence).

In its sample, this clonotype was seen many times. The chain joins TRBV7-9 to TRBJ2-3, with a tentative D call TRBD1 (6 bases). There are 13 residues in the CDR3. Trimming cost V 4 bases and J 4 bases, with 9 bases left between them. Germline V gene data show CDR1 as SEHNR and CDR2 as FQNEAQ (reference sequence). The CDR3 here is CASSSRGPDTQYF. The CDR3 DNA is TGTGCCAGCAGCTCCAGGGGCCCAGATACGCAGTATTTT.

This clonotype was recorded at least ten times. The chain links TRBV7-3 to TRBJ2-2; D perhaps matches TRBD2 (6 bases). The germline CDR1 and CDR2 sequences are SGHTA and FQGTGA. V lost 3 bases to trimming and J lost 1 base, with 12 bases between them. CDR3 length equals 16 residues. The CDR3 loop is CASSFYGGENTGELFF. CDR3 coding DNA: TGTGCCAGCAGCTTCTACGGGGGAGAGAACACCGGGGAGCTGTTTTTT.

The table lists this clonotype with a few counts. V is TRBV19 and J is TRBJ1-1, with 8 nucleotides matching TRBD1. The length of the CDR3 is 14 residues. Looked up from germline, CDR1 is LNHDA and CDR2 is SQIVND (reference sequence). The V gene end was trimmed by 6 bases and the J gene end by 12 bases; junction bases not matched to a gene: 15. The CDR3 DNA follows: TGTGCCAGTAGCCGAAACTCTCTTCAGGGGGCGACTTTCTTT. It yields the protein CASSRNSLQGATFF.

The table lists this clonotype with many counts. V gene TRBV7-9 combines with J gene TRBJ2-5, with D possibly matching TRBD2 (6 bases). V was pared by 4 bases and J by 5 bases, with 14 bases between. CDR1 and CDR2 (germline): SEHNR, FQNEAQ (reference sequence). This CDR3 region has 14 residues. CDR3 nucleotides: TGTGCCAGCAGCTCCTGGAGGGATGAGGAGACCCAGTACTTC. Protein: CASSSWRDEETQYF.

There are a few counts of this clonotype. The rearrangement links TRBV6-2 or TRBV6-3 to TRBJ2-7, with D possibly TRBD2 on 5 matching bases. Trimming removed 5 bases at V and 6 bases at J, with 20 bases between. This CDR3 spans 15 amino acids. Germline V gene lookup returns CDR1 MNHEY and CDR2 SVGEGT. CDR3 loop: CASSIGSTLAGEQYV. DNA of the CDR3: TGTGCCAGCAGTATCGGTTCAACCCTCGCGGGCGAGCAGTACGTC.

As regards this clonotype: A much larger clone lies one base from this, so it may be a read error. The chain carries TRBV12-3 or TRBV12-4 and TRBJ2-2, with TRBD2 matching over 7 bases. The CDR3 is 12 residues long. CDR3 in DNA: TGTGGCAGCTCTGGGGGGGCCGGGGAGCTGTTTTTT. Protein: CGSSGGAGELFF.

This clonotype has just a few counts. J is TRBJ2-7 and V is TRBV27; D is perhaps TRBD1 (6 bases). CDR3 length: 16 amino acids. V lost 0 bases and J 5 bases, leaving 17 bases between the germline ends. CDR1 is MNHEY and CDR2 is SMNVEV in the germline V gene (reference sequence). DNA of the CDR3: TGTGCCAGCAGTTTATCTCCAGGGAGAGGGGGAAACGAGCAGTACGTC. As protein: CASSLSPGRGGNEQYV.

CDR3 in amino acids: CASSSRGTGVLWGQFF. The CDR3 DNA reads as TGTGCCAGCAGCTCGCGGGGGACAGGGGTCCTCTGGGGTCAGTTCTTC. The chain joins TRBV5-6 to TRBJ2-1, with 10 bases fitting TRBD1. In germline, CDR1 is SGHDT, CDR2 YYEEEE. J gave up 13 bases and V 3 bases, and 16 bases lay outside the gene matches. There are 16 residues in the CDR3.

This clonotype was seen a handful of times. The rearrangement uses TRBV10-3 and TRBJ2-1; D call uncertain. The CDR3 spans 15 residues. Per germline, CDR1 ENHRY and CDR2 SYGVKD. Trimming took 8 bases from V and 2 from J, leaving 16 bases between them. The CDR3 reads CAILDQNWPYNEQFF. CDR3 bases: TGTGCCATCCTTGACCAAAACTGGCCCTACAATGAGCAGTTCTTC.

The gene calls are TRBV19 and TRBJ1-5, with TRBD1 matching over 8 bases. This CDR3 comprises 13 residues. J lost 5 bases, V lost 3 bases, and 0 bases had no gene match. CDR1 and CDR2 (germline): LNHDA, SQIVND (reference sequence). CDR3 residues: CASSMTGDQPQHF. For the CDR3, the DNA is TGTGCCAGTAGTATGACAGGGGATCAGCCCCAGCATTTT.

This clonotype was observed many times. The chain joins TRBV12-3 or TRBV12-4 to TRBJ1-5, with TRBD1 as a possible D gene (5 bases). V was shortened by 6 bases and J by 0 bases, with 12 bases between the two germline ends. The CDR3 runs to 15 residues. The CDR3 spells CASSRQGTSNQPQHF. Here the CDR3 DNA reads TGTGCCAGCAGCCGCCAGGGTACTAGCAATCAGCCCCAGCATTTT.

In its sample, this clonotype was seen many times. This chain uses TRBV7-9 with TRBJ1-2; TRBD1 might be the D (5 bases). CDR3 size: 13 residues. The V gene lost 5 bases and the J gene lost 7 bases, with 14 bases spanning the gap. Germline V gives CDR1 SEHNR, CDR2 FQNEAQ (reference sequence). The CDR3 nucleotides are TGTGCCAGCAGCGAGACTACAGGTGCTGGCTACACCTTC. Translating gives CASSETTGAGYTF.

This clonotype was detected many times. CDR3 region: CASTRTDSNQPQHF. CDR3 DNA sequence: TGTGCCAGCACAAGGACAGATAGCAATCAGCCCCAGCATTTT. The chain links TRBV6-2 or TRBV6-3 to TRBJ1-5, with D maybe TRBD1 (6 bases). V was shortened by 7 bases and J by 0 bases, with 10 bases between the two germline ends. The CDR3 is 14 amino acids. The germline V gene has CDR1 MNHEY and CDR2 SVGEGT.

The chain has TRBV4-2 and TRBJ1-1; D ambiguous. Germline V gives CDR1 LGHNA, CDR2 YNFKEQ. Trimming pared 1 base from V and 4 bases from J, leaving 13 bases between. The CDR3 is 15 amino acids. CDR3 bases: TGTGCCAGCAGCCAAGGAGACCGCAGTCGCACTGAAGCTTTCTTT. Translated: CASSQGDRSRTEAFF.

The sample holds many counts of this clonotype. The chain carries TRBV20-1 and TRBJ2-1; D unresolved. V was trimmed by 3 bases and J by 6 bases, leaving 0 bases between them. CDR1 is DFQATT, CDR2 SNEGSKA, per germline (reference sequence). The CDR3 is 9 residues long. The CDR3 loop is CSASNEQFF. The CDR3 DNA reads TGCAGTGCTAGCAATGAGCAGTTCTTC.

There are a few counts of this clonotype. This CDR3 is CSAPSGAWNTGELFF. The CDR3 nucleotides read TGCAGTGCTCCGAGCGGGGCCTGGAACACCGGGGAGCTGTTTTTT. J is TRBJ2-2 and V is TRBV20-1; 7 nucleotides agree with TRBD2. CDR1 DFQATT and CDR2 SNEGSKA come from the germline V gene (reference sequence). With V trimmed by 5 bases and J by 1 base, 7 bases remained unmatched. The CDR3 contains 15 residues.

Many counts were recorded for this clonotype. This chain joins TRBV7-8 and TRBJ2-7; D could derive from TRBD1 or TRBD2 (6 bases each). This CDR3 has 16 residues. V lost 2 bases and J 7 bases, leaving 21 bases between the germline ends. From germline, CDR1 is SGHVS and CDR2 FQNEAQ. This CDR3 reads CASSLNGGGIPKEQYF. Written as DNA, the CDR3 is TGTGCCAGCAGCTTAAACGGGGGCGGGATCCCTAAAGAGCAGTACTTC.

This clonotype showed up many times. The gene calls are TRBV20-1 and TRBJ2-7; D is possibly TRBD2 (5 bases). V was cut by 5 bases and J by 3 bases, with 17 bases left in between. CDR1 is DFQATT, CDR2 SNEGSKA, per germline (reference sequence). This CDR3 contains 14 residues. CDR3 region: CSAHRAPRDYEQYF. The CDR3 coding sequence is TGCAGTGCTCATCGGGCCCCGAGGGACTACGAGCAGTACTTC.